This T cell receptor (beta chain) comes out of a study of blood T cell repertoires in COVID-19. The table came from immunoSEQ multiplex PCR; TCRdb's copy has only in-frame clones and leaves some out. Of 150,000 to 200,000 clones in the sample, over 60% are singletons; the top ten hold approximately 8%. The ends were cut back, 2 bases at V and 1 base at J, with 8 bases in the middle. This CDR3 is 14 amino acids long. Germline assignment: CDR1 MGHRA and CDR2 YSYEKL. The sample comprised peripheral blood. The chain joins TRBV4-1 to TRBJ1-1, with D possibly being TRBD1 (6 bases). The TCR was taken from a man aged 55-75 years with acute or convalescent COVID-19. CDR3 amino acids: CASSQPTGNTEAFF. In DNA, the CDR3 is TGCGCCAGCAGCCAACCGACAGGGAACACTGAAGCTTTCTTT.